The source of this T cell receptor (beta chain) is a study of cytomegalovirus exposure and HLA in healthy donors. Across the whole study: An early data release held about 85 million unique TCRs from HLA-typed donors.

Study-level findings and limits: Most TCR sequences were seen very rarely across donors, but some public TCRs occurred in many. Earlier findings revealed that most TCR beta V segments proved productive either about 87% or about 30% of the time.

In regard to this clone: Its antigen is as yet unknown.

Primers for the PCR totalled 60 Vbeta and 13 Jbeta. Profiled with immunoSEQ multiplex PCR; TCRdb holds only in-frame clones, not every one. The sample consists of about 98,000 clones, roughly 60% of them appearing once. Germline lookup yields CDR1 MNHEY and CDR2 SVGAGI. This CDR3 is 14 amino acids long. Trimming cost V 3 bases and J 4 bases, with 12 bases left between them. The CMV serostatus of this donor was not recorded. The chain is built from TRBV6-5 and TRBJ1-2, with D uncertain. The receptor comes from a human donor in good health. The sequenced sample was PBMCs. CDR3 in amino acids: CASSYSPHSYGYTF. The CDR3 region has the DNA TGTGCCAGCAGTTATTCCCCCCACAGCTATGGCTACACCTTC.